Sequencing of this TCR beta chain was carried out in a study of identical twins. This clonotype was found once. TCRdb used MiXCR to reprocess the 5' RACE reads, holding one entry per CDR3 protein. The table has more than 1.5 million distinct CDR3 sequences, under 35% seen once. The CDR3 has 15 residues. Germline V gives CDR1 MGHDK, CDR2 SYGVNS. The chain employs TRBV25-1 and TRBJ2-7; 11 bases fit TRBD1. TRBJ2-5 explains the end of the DNA better; the J call may be wrong. Sequencing was carried out using cord blood. This sequence originates from a newborn girl in good health. This CDR3 reads CASGRTGGIGETQYF. The CDR3 bases are TGTGCCAGCGGCAGGACAGGGGGCATCGGGGAGACCCAGTACTTC.